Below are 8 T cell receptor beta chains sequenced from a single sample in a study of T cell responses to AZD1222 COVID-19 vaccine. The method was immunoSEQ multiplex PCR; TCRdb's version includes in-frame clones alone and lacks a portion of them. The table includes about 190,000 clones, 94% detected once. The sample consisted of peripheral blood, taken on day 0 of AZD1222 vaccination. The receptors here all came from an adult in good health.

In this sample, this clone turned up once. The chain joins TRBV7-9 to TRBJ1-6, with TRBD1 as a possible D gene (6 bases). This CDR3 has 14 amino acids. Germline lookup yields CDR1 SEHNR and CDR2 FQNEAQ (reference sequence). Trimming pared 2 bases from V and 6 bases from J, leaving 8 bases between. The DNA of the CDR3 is TGTGCCAGCAGCTTACGGGACACTAATTCACCCCTCCACTTT. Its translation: CASSLRDTNSPLHF. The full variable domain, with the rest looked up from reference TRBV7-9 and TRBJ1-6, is DTGVSQNPRHKITKRGQNVTFRCDPISEHNRLYWYRQTLGQGPEFLTYFQNEAQLEKSRLLSDRFSAERPKGSFSTLEIQRTEQGDSAMYLCASSLRDTNSPLHFGNGTRLTVT.

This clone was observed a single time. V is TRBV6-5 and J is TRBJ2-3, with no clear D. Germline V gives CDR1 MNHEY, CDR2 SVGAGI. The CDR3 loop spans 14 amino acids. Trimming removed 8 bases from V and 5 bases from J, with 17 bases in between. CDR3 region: CASSPIGLGDTQYF. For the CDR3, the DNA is TGTGCCAGCTCCCCTATCGGTTTGGGAGATACGCAGTATTTT.

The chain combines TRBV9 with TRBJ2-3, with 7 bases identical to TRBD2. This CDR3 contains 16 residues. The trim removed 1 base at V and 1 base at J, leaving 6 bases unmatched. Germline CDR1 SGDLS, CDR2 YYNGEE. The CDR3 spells CASSVSSAGGTDTQYF. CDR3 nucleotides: TGTGCCAGCAGCGTAAGTTCGGCGGGAGGCACAGATACGCAGTATTTT.

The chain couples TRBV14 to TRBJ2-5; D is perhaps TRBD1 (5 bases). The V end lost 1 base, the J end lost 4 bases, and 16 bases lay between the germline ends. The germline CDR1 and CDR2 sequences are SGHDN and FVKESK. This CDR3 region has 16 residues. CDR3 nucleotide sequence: TGTGCCAGCAGCCAAGTTAGACAGTACAACACAGAGACCCAGTACTTC. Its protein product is CASSQVRQYNTETQYF.

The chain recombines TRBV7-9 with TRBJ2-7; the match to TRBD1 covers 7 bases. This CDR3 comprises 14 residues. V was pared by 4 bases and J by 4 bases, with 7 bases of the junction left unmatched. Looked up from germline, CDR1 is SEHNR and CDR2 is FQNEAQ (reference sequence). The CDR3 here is CASSSRQGRYEQYF. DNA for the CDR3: TGTGCCAGCAGCTCACGACAGGGTAGATACGAGCAGTACTTC.

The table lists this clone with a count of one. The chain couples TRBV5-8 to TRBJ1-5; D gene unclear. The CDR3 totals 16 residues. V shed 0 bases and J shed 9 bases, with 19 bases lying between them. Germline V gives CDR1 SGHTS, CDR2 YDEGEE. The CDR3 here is CASSLVYMARRWPQHF. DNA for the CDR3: TGTGCCAGCAGCTTGGTTTATATGGCGCGGCGTTGGCCCCAGCATTTT.

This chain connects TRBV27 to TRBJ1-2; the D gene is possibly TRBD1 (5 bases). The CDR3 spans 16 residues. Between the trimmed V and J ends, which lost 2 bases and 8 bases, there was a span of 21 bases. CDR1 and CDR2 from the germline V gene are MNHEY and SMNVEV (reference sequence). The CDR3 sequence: CASSLVAGGSPGGYTF. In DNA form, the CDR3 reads TGTGCCAGCAGTTTAGTTGCGGGGGGAAGTCCGGGAGGCTACACCTTC.

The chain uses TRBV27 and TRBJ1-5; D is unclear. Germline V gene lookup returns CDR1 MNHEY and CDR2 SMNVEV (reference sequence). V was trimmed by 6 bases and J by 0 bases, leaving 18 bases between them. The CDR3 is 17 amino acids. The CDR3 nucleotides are TGTGCCAGCAGCCCCCGGGCGGGATCCATTAGCAATCAGCCCCAGCATTTT. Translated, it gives CASSPRAGSISNQPQHF.